This T cell receptor beta chain originates from a study of graft-versus-host responses after intestinal transplantation listed by TCRdb under 2021. General notes on the study: The transplants that recipients received were multivisceral, liver-intestinal, or isolated intestinal. Every recipient was given anti-thymocyte globulin induction, followed by approximately 3 years of maintenance tacrolimus and steroids. After intestinal transplantation, graft-versus-host and host-versus-graft alloreactive T cell clones were followed in the graft, circulation and bone marrow using bulk TCR-beta CDR3 sequencing. To identify alloreactive clones, pre-transplant mixed lymphocyte reaction products were sequenced and compared with unstimulated pre-transplant donor and recipient T cells. The cohort enrolled about two dozen intestinal transplant recipients including one retransplant, and a few patients lacking pretransplant specimens were excluded. A peak of at least 4% donor T cells among recipient peripheral blood mononuclear cells was the definition used for donor T cell macrochimerism. Rather than going through the commercial service, samples from three later patients were sequenced in-house on an Illumina MiSeq and processed with MiXCR.

As for this clone: Its antigen target is currently unknown. Within one base of it there is no much larger clone, and no base qualities were kept.

CDR1 and CDR2 are drawn from the germline V gene: SGHTA, FQGNSA. The CDR3 numbers 14 residues from cysteine through phenylalanine. Only CDR3 DNA remains: 42 bases, in frame from the first base. For this chain, trimming is 6 bases at the V end and 7 bases at the J end, and the number of junction bases without a gene match is 5. Results the study describes overall, beyond this receptor: Patients with donor T cell macrochimerism had high GvH to HvG T cell clonal ratios in their allografts. Conclusions were limited by the relatively low number and heterogeneity of intestinal transplant patients. Early after transplant, peak levels of circulating GvH clones were found to be associated with declines in HvG clones. GvH clones were found in recipient bone marrow, and some of the GvH clones appeared earlier in ileal mucosa or blood, which is consistent with an intestinal mucosal origin.

Sample time point, as interpreted from the label and publication: cells obtained before transplantation from donor or recipient. CD3+CD4+ and CD3+CD8+ populations were FACS-sorted from unstimulated pre-transplant donor and recipient cells taken from spleen or lymph nodes. Library generation was performed with the immunoSEQ multiplex PCR assay. For most patients, genomic DNA was isolated with the Qiagen DNeasy Blood and Tissue Kit and shipped frozen to Adaptive Biotechnologies for TCR sequencing. High-throughput TCR-beta CDR3 sequencing of genomic DNA from most patients was performed by Adaptive Biotechnologies. In the source study's methods: Adaptive's ImmunoSEQ software supplied the TCR sequencing data for 15 to 20 patients, while MiXCR and VDJtools were used to process a few other patients. CD4 versus CD8 sorting errors were corrected by removing sequences found in both subsets at a frequency ratio below 5:1. CDR3 nucleotide sequences shared between donor and recipient were removed because the origin of such sequences could not be assigned. Alloreactive clones required at least 2-fold expansion over unstimulated cells and minimum CFSE-low frequency of 0.002% (template counts) or 0.001% (read counts). Clones were considered mappable if detected in sequenced pre-transplant spleen, lymph node, or MLR CFSE-low populations of the donor or recipient. Cumulative frequency of alloreactive clones was calculated as a percentage of all sequences weighted by copy number. The table was pulled from immuneACCESS by TCRdb, which kept in-frame rearrangements only. Such tables lose some clones; where checked, under half of the loss comes from unresolved V genes, and the rest has no known cause. That table supplies the V and J calls and clone size; D and trimming were determined from the DNA. A total of fewer than 85,000 clones appear in this sample, about 87% of them only once. The top ten hold about 0.4% of the sample.

The sequencing here drew on unstimulated CD4+ T cells sorted from spleen or lymph node cells, taken before transplant. The chain uses TRBV7-2 and TRBJ1-6, with 8 bases matching TRBD1. This clonotype was obtained from a human donor who was the organ donor for an intestinal transplant. The CDR3 has the sequence CASSYTGGNSPLHF. The DNA sequence is TGTGCCAGCAGTTACACAGGGGGGAATTCACCCCTCCACTTT. The full variable domain, with segments outside the CDR3 supplied by the reference TRBV7-2 and TRBJ1-6 proteins, appears as GAGVSQSPSNKVTEKGKDVELRCDPISGHTALYWYRQSLGQGLEFLIYFQGNSAPDKSGLPSDRFSAERTGGSVSTLTIQRTQQEDSAVYLCASSYTGGNSPLHFGNGTRLTVT.